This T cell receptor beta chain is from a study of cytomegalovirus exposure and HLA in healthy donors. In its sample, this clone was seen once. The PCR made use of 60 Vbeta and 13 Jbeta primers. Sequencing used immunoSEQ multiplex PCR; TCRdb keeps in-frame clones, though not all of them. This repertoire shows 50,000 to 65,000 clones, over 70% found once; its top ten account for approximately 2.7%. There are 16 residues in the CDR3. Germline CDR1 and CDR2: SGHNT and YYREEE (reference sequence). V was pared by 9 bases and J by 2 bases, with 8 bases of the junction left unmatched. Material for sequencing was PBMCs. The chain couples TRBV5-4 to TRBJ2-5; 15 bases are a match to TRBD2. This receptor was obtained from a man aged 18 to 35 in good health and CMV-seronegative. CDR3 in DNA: TGTGCCATTAGGCGGACTAGCGGGAGGGGGCAAGAGACCCAGTACTTC. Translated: CAIRRTSGRGQETQYF.